This T cell receptor (beta chain) was recorded in a study of patients and donors after allogeneic stem cell transplantation. A single record per CDR3 protein comes from TCRdb applying MiXCR to the RT-PCR reads. This table holds approximately 170,000 distinct CDR3 sequences, 24% found once. CDR1 MNHEY and CDR2 SMNVEV come from the germline V gene (reference sequence). CDR3 length: 16 residues. Trimming pared 5 bases from V and 7 bases from J, leaving 21 bases between. The clonotype originates from a human donor who was either an allogeneic HSCT recipient or a stem cell or donor lymphocyte infusion donor (not recorded which). It is not recorded whose cells these are; they may come from a transplant donor. Material: blood, either unsorted or a sorted T cell fraction (not recorded which). The chain recombines TRBV27 with TRBJ1-5; D is possibly TRBD1 (6 bases). CDR3 nucleotides: TGTGCCAGCAGTCCGATGACAGGCCTATTATCGCAGCCCCAGCATTTT. Its translation: CASSPMTGLLSQPQHF.